These T cell receptor beta chains were read from a single sample in a study of blood T cells in healthy people across ages. TCRdb re-called the 5' RACE reads with MiXCR, one entry per CDR3 protein. This repertoire shows around 750,000 distinct CDR3 sequences, 53% found once; its top ten account for around 41%. The specimen sequenced was blood. The receptors here all came from a man at least 80 years old in good health. Both conserved end residues are trimmed from each CDR3. Each record gives: clone size, J gene, V gene, D gene, CDR3 protein. The D gene is left open where the match is weak. Expanded clones are given a class, and other clones once, few, many or no size at all.

. | . | TRBV5-1 | . | ASSSPLGFETQY
. | TRBJ2-1 | TRBV24-1 | TRBD2 | ATSDRTSAGGSNEQF
few | . | TRBV4-1 | . | ASSQDLRQTYEQY
. | TRBJ2-7 | TRBV4-1 | TRBD1 | ASSQSWTGTYEQY
. | TRBJ2-1 | TRBV27 | TRBD2 | ASSLFSGAYNEQF
once | TRBJ2-5 | TRBV7-3 | TRBD2 | ASSQKTSGRGVEETQY
few | TRBJ2-4 | TRBV3-1 | . | ASSRDGLPLAKNIQY
. | TRBJ1-2 | TRBV12-3/TRBV12-4 | TRBD1 | ASSLMEGAGYT
. | TRBJ2-7 | TRBV20-1 | TRBD2 | SAETSGSNEQY
. | TRBJ1-1 | TRBV5-5 | . | ASSLEGVWGTEAF
. | TRBJ1-2 | TRBV5-6 | . | ASSSTRQGRGYT
. | TRBJ2-3 | TRBV9 | TRBD2 | ASSVEGLAAPTDTQY
. | . | TRBV9 | . | AEQEPGQSYEQY
few | TRBJ2-7 | TRBV3-1 | . | ASSRTLSYEQY
. | TRBJ2-1 | TRBV4-2 | . | ASVGDHNEQF
few | TRBJ1-4 | TRBV5-1 | . | ASSLGYFGEKLF
few | TRBJ1-2 | TRBV6-6 | . | ASSYPGNYGYT
. | TRBJ2-7 | TRBV20-1 | . | SARDPGGSSYEQY
. | TRBJ2-2 | TRBV2 | . | ASRAGTTGELF
. | TRBJ1-1 | TRBV7-2 | TRBD1 | ASSLGQGSAF
. | TRBJ2-5 | TRBV6-2/TRBV6-3 | . | ASRPDRLGAVETQY
. | TRBJ2-7 | TRBV20-1 | . | SACRDGDYEQY
once | TRBJ1-2 | TRBV28 | . | ASSSLAGARGYT
. | TRBJ2-5 | TRBV7-2 | TRBD2 | ASSTFGGEGETQY
. | . | TRBV20-1 | TRBD2 | SAPGGLAEGETQY
few | TRBJ2-1 | TRBV6-1 | TRBD1 | ASTPGQGLYNEQF
. | TRBJ2-7 | TRBV20-1 | . | SARWLTGVPYEQY
. | TRBJ2-3 | TRBV10-3 | TRBD2 | AIRSSGGHTDTQY
. | TRBJ2-2 | TRBV29-1 | . | SVEGRVDTGELF
. | . | TRBV20-1 | . | SARDPGNVYEQY
few | . | TRBV10-2 | TRBD1 | ASRRGTGGSYEQY
. | TRBJ2-1 | TRBV7-2 | TRBD2 | ASSAPSGSSYNEQF
. | TRBJ1-1 | TRBV5-1 | TRBD1 | ASSPLSGAGGNTEAF
few | TRBJ2-1 | TRBV18 | . | ASSPAEGMSYNEQF
. | . | TRBV2 | TRBD2 | ASMGTSGRLEQY
. | TRBJ2-3 | TRBV6-2/TRBV6-3 | . | ASKAPNRYAY
. | TRBJ1-2 | TRBV6-5 | TRBD1 | ATHRGDRGYT
. | TRBJ1-5 | TRBV20-1 | TRBD1 | SATQTGTGPHQPQH
once | TRBJ1-1 | TRBV6-6 | TRBD1 | ASSYLGQGGPGTEAF
. | TRBJ2-3 | TRBV6-5 | TRBD1 | ASSRNRGLSTDTQY
few | TRBJ2-1 | TRBV5-1 | TRBD2 | ASSLELAGVDEQF
. | TRBJ1-2 | TRBV20-1 | . | SAREAKRVDGYT
. | TRBJ1-2 | TRBV20-1 | TRBD1 | SATKTGEAYGYT
. | TRBJ2-7 | TRBV20-1 | TRBD2 | SAKSGTSGRYEQY
. | TRBJ2-6 | TRBV2 | . | ASRGANVLT
. | TRBJ2-3 | TRBV7-9 | TRBD2 | ASSRLGGGYAY
. | TRBJ2-3 | TRBV18 | . | ASSPAAGTDTQY
. | TRBJ2-7 | TRBV9 | . | ASSVDPGNSYEQY
. | TRBJ2-3 | TRBV7-2 | . | ASSRRRGVNTDTQY
. | TRBJ2-5 | TRBV7-2 | . | ASSLGSISGDTQY
few | TRBJ1-2 | TRBV28 | . | ASSLGGLTIGGYT
. | TRBJ2-1 | TRBV7-3 | . | ASSRGIHPDEQF
. | TRBJ2-7 | TRBV27 | TRBD2 | ASSPVSSTSGPFGKQY